This TCR beta chain was sequenced for a study of molecular identifiers for immune sequencing clone quantification (dated by TCRdb to the late 2010s). The study in broad terms: For a replicate experiment, RNA from around 20,000 or 100,000 naive CD8 T cells was divided into five aliquots, of which four were sequenced. This methods study benchmarked molecular-identifier clustering-based TCR repertoire sequencing (MIDCIRS) and TCR RNA copy counting, using CD8 T cells to do so.

Concerning this clonotype itself: This clone's antigen is unknown. The junction does not match germline at one end; this may be a read error.

Libraries of naive CD8 T cells were generated from about 20,000 to 1,000,000 sorted cells, with 10%, 30% or 50% of the purified RNA used. On a BD FACSAria II, naive CD8 T cells were FACS-sorted as CD8+CD4-CCR7+CD45RA+ and collected into RLT Plus buffer. To test detection sensitivity, Jurkat RNA equal to over nine TCR copies was added to samples of about 19,000-1,100,000 naive CD8 T cells. Enrichment of CD8 T cells was performed with RosetteSep CD8+ T Cell Enrichment Cocktail and Ficoll-Paque, after which ACK red cell lysis was carried out. The method was PCR. Data came from an Illumina HiSeq 4000. Bulk TCR libraries were generated as previously described, with the TCR primers listed in Table S5 used. Total RNA was purified with the Qiagen AllPrep DNA/RNA kit. Reads from multiple sequencing runs of the same library were pooled before analysis. In the source study's methods: Reads were retained only if the reads had an exact TCR constant sequence, and the retained reads were trimmed to 150 nt and grouped according to their 12-nt molecular barcodes. Reads in each barcode group were sub-clustered using a 15% Levenshtein threshold, and a quality-weighted consensus sequence was built for each RNA molecule. Non-functional sequences were excluded, and lower-count sequences lying one edit away from another sequence were also excluded. Based on a fit of two negative binomial distributions, barcode sub-clusters having less than 20% of the maximum read count were discarded. The public reads were quality trimmed at Q25 with fastp and then assembled into clones with MiXCR by TCRdb, keeping productive beta chains. Entries that share a CDR3 protein sequence are merged under the most common genes and DNA. TCRdb, not the authors, supplied the V and J calls. This sample gives about 640,000 distinct CDR3 sequences in total; about 20% of them show up just once. The leading ten clones occupy roughly 0.9% of the sample.

Taken from cysteine to phenylalanine, the CDR3 has 15 residues. CDR3 DNA is the only sequence kept; it has 45 bases, read in frame from the first base. Based on the germline V gene (reference sequence), the CDR1 and CDR2 sequences are MNHEY and SMNVEV. Broad study findings and their caveats: Highly expanded clone sizes could be underestimated because identical TCR molecules may share a barcode. A single cell's worth of spiked-in Jurkat TCR RNA was reported detectable even among around 1 million naive CD8 T cells. Modeling estimated about 3.3 recovered TCR RNA copies per cell, compared with 8.5 to 10 by digital PCR, which implies around 33% capture efficiency. When barcode sub-clustering was left out, chimeric consensus sequences inflated TCR diversity, with chimeras reaching as high as 47%. The naive libraries included spiked-in Jurkat TCR RNA (about nine copies' worth), and this RNA is not part of the donor repertoire. In CMV-specific effector cells, over 97% of molecules were held by clones above 20 RNA copies, whereas under 1% of molecules were held by such clones in naive cells.

This TCR came from a human donor in good health. Some libraries in this study had Jurkat cell RNA spiked in. The chain is made from TRBV27 and TRBJ2-1; a stretch of 7 junction bases matches TRBD2. Sequenced input: naive CD8+ T cells from blood, with Jurkat cell RNA spiked in. This specimen's cell subset or site label, per the study, means: FACS-sorted CD8+CD4-CCR7+CD45RA+ naive T cells. The DNA sequence is given as TGTGCCAGCAGTTCGGGACTACGTAATTACAGTGAGCAGTTCTTC. This is translated as CASSSGLRNYSEQFF.